A selection of T cell receptor beta chains follows, all from one sample in a study of OX40 agonist ivuxolimab in advanced cancers. TCRdb's copy holds only in-frame clones and misses some; the assay was immunoSEQ multiplex PCR. This table holds about 40,000 clones, around nine tenths found once. The specimen was CD4+ or CD8+ T cells sorted from blood, collected in a trial of the OX40 agonist ivuxolimab. Receptor source: an adult with an advanced solid tumor such as melanoma, head and neck, liver or kidney cancer. CDR3s include the opening cysteine and the closing phenylalanine or tryptophan. D genes are given only for firm matches. Rows give clone size only sometimes, using once, few, many, or a class for an expanded clone.

D: TRBD2
size: NA
V: TRBV7-9
J: TRBJ2-5
CDR3: CASSSSGGEPWETQYF
DNA: TGTGCCAGCAGCTCTAGCGGGGGGGAACCTTGGGAGACCCAGTACTTC

D: NA
size: NA
V: TRBV4-1
J: TRBJ1-5
CDR3: CASSQVTQGGQPQHF
DNA: TGCGCCAGCAGCCAAGTAACGCAGGGTGGTCAGCCCCAGCATTTT

D: NA
size: NA
V: TRBV27
J: TRBJ1-1
CDR3: CASSYQGGTEAFF
DNA: TGTGCCAGCAGTTACCAAGGAGGCACTGAAGCTTTCTTT

D: NA
size: large
V: TRBV7-9
J: TRBJ2-4
CDR3: CASSLEQGAKNIQYF
DNA: TGTGCCAGCAGCTTAGAGCAGGGAGCCAAAAACATTCAGTACTTC

D: TRBD2
size: once
V: TRBV27
J: TRBJ2-7
CDR3: CASTSLAGGLRSYEQYF
DNA: TGTGCCAGCACCTCACTAGCGGGGGGACTCCGAAGCTACGAGCAGTACTTC

D: NA
size: NA
V: TRBV6-4
J: TRBJ1-2
CDR3: CDKRGAGNGYTF
DNA: TGTGATAAACGGGGGGCCGGGAATGGCTACACCTTC

D: NA
size: NA
V: TRBV5-5
J: TRBJ1-2
CDR3: CASSSQDPGGDYGYTF
DNA: TGTGCCAGCAGCTCGCAGGACCCGGGGGGCGACTATGGCTACACCTTC

D: NA
size: NA
V: TRBV11-3
J: TRBJ1-2
CDR3: CASITHGYTF
DNA: TGTGCCAGCATCACGCACGGCTACACCTTC

D: NA
size: NA
V: TRBV27
J: TRBJ2-1
CDR3: CASSWTRPNNEQFF
DNA: TGTGCCAGCAGCTGGACAAGGCCCAACAATGAGCAGTTCTTC

D: NA
size: NA
V: TRBV29-1
J: TRBJ2-5
CDR3: CSVEESREETQYF
DNA: TGCAGCGTTGAAGAGAGCAGGGAGGAGACCCAGTACTTC

D: NA
size: NA
V: TRBV7-3
J: TRBJ1-5
CDR3: CASSWGREPQHF
DNA: TGTGCCAGCAGCTGGGGCAGGGAGCCCCAGCATTTT

D: NA
size: NA
V: TRBV30
J: TRBJ2-7
CDR3: CAWNPGLAYEQYF
DNA: TGTGCCTGGAACCCGGGCCTGGCCTACGAGCAGTACTTC

D: NA
size: NA
V: TRBV15
J: TRBJ1-2
CDR3: CATSRDGRGGGYGYTF
DNA: TGTGCCACCAGCAGAGATGGGAGGGGCGGAGGCTATGGCTACACCTTC

D: NA
size: NA
V: TRBV6-1
J: TRBJ2-7
CDR3: CASSEPSAGSSYEQYF
DNA: TGTGCCAGCAGTGAACCCTCCGCTGGAAGCTCCTACGAGCAGTACTTC

D: NA
size: NA
V: TRBV2
J: TRBJ2-2
CDR3: CARGTNTGELFF
DNA: TGTGCCAGAGGGACCAACACCGGGGAGCTGTTTTTT

D: NA
size: NA
V: TRBV19
J: TRBJ2-2
CDR3: CAISGSYTGELFF
DNA: TGTGCCATCTCTGGTAGTTACACCGGGGAGCTGTTTTTT

D: NA
size: NA
V: TRBV27
J: TRBJ2-3
CDR3: CASSLEWPGEVTDTQYF
DNA: TGTGCCAGCAGTTTAGAGTGGCCGGGAGAAGTGACAGATACGCAGTATTTT

D: NA
size: NA
V: TRBV6-5
J: TRBJ2-7
CDR3: CASSPPLGPSYEQYF
DNA: TGTGCCAGCAGTCCTCCCCTGGGGCCCTCCTACGAGCAGTACTTC

D: NA
size: NA
V: TRBV6-5
J: TRBJ1-5
CDR3: CASRPGREHQPQHF
DNA: TGTGCCAGCAGACCGGGACGTGAGCATCAGCCCCAGCATTTT

D: TRBD1
size: NA
V: TRBV6-1
J: TRBJ1-1
CDR3: CASREGQGNTEAFF
DNA: TGTGCCAGCAGGGAAGGACAGGGGAACACTGAAGCTTTCTTT

D: NA
size: NA
V: TRBV27
J: TRBJ1-5
CDR3: CASSFTGSRGNQPQHF
DNA: TGTGCCAGCAGTTTTACGGGATCAAGAGGCAATCAGCCCCAGCATTTT

D: NA
size: NA
V: TRBV7-9
J: TRBJ2-7
CDR3: CASSSDLGGDPYEQYF
DNA: TGTGCCAGCAGCTCCGACCTAGGCGGGGACCCCTACGAGCAGTACTTC

D: TRBD2
size: NA
V: TRBV27
J: TRBJ2-7
CDR3: CASSPTSGGYEQYF
DNA: TGTGCCAGCAGTCCGACTAGCGGGGGCTACGAGCAGTACTTC

D: NA
size: NA
V: TRBV18
J: TRBJ1-2
CDR3: CASSPTPRAGYTF
DNA: TGTGCCAGCTCACCAACCCCGAGGGCAGGCTACACCTTC

D: NA
size: NA
V: TRBV27
J: TRBJ2-1
CDR3: CASSPLPLGYNEQFF
DNA: TGTGCCAGCAGCCCTCTCCCCCTAGGATATAATGAGCAGTTCTTC

D: NA
size: NA
V: TRBV6-6
J: TRBJ2-6
CDR3: CASSSGSGANVLTF
DNA: TGTGCCAGCAGTTCGGGCTCTGGGGCCAACGTCCTGACTTTC

D: TRBD1
size: NA
V: TRBV5-6
J: TRBJ1-2
CDR3: CASRQQGLYGYTF
DNA: TGTGCCAGCAGGCAACAGGGGCTCTATGGCTACACCTTC

D: NA
size: NA
V: TRBV28
J: TRBJ1-5
CDR3: CASSFAGSGQPQHF
DNA: TGTGCCAGCAGTTTTGCAGGGTCAGGTCAGCCCCAGCATTTT

D: TRBD1
size: NA
V: TRBV19
J: TRBJ2-7
CDR3: CASSITGGAYEQYF
DNA: TGTGCCAGTAGTATAACAGGGGGCGCCTACGAGCAGTACTTC

D: TRBD1
size: NA
V: TRBV7-8
J: TRBJ1-5
CDR3: CASSSGAYRGLNQPQHF
DNA: TGTGCCAGCAGCTCCGGGGCTTACAGGGGACTCAATCAGCCCCAGCATTTT

D: NA
size: NA
V: TRBV7-8
J: TRBJ2-7
CDR3: CASSPLGGPAYEQYF
DNA: TGTGCCAGCAGCCCACTCGGGGGGCCGGCCTACGAGCAGTACTTC

D: TRBD1
size: NA
V: TRBV27
J: TRBJ2-1
CDR3: CASSPGGNEQFF
DNA: TGTGCCAGCAGCCCAGGGGGCAATGAGCAGTTCTTC

D: TRBD2
size: NA
V: TRBV9
J: TRBJ2-7
CDR3: CASSLAASGSYEQYF
DNA: TGTGCCAGCAGTCTCGCGGCTAGCGGCTCCTACGAGCAGTACTTC